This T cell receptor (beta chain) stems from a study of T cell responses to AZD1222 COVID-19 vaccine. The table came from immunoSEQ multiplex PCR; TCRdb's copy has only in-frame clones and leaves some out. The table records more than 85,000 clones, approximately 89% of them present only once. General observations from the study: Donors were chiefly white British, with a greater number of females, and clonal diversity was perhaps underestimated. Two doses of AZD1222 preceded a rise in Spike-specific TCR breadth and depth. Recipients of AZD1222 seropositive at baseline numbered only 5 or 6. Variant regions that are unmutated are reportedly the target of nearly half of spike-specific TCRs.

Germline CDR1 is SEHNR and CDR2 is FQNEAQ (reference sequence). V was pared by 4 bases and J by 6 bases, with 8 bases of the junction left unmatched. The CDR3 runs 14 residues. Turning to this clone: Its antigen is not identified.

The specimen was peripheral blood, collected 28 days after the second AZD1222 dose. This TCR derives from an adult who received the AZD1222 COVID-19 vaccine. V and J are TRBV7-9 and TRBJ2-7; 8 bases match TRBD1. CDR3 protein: CASSSTGQGTEQYF. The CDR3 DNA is TGTGCCAGCAGCTCGACCGGACAGGGAACCGAGCAGTACTTC.